This T cell receptor (beta chain) is from a study of T cells in narcolepsy. In the study overall: Enrolled donors included narcolepsy type 1 or type 2 patients and healthy controls.

Some clones are missing from TCRdb's copy, which holds only in-frame ones; the method was immunoSEQ multiplex PCR. The data show under 35,000 clones, about 85% seen once. Of note for this clone: What it recognizes is unknown.

Points from the study as a whole: Autoreactive clone sequences were missing from some blood memory CD4+ repertoires. Autoreactive HCRT-specific and TRIB2-specific clonotypes were marked in same-patient CSF-versus-blood CD4+ comparisons. Healthy controls reportedly lacked the autoreactive clonotypes serially found in patients' blood.

The V segment lost 2 bases and the J segment 0 bases; nucleotides outside the gene matches: 1. The CDR3 extends over 15 amino acids. Germline-derived CDR1 and CDR2 are SGHDN and FVKESK. The sequenced material came from memory (CD45RA-) CD4+ T cells from blood. The source of this sequence is a human donor in good health. This chain connects TRBV14 to TRBJ1-3; TRBD1 matches 7 bases. CDR3 amino acids: CASSQRQGSGNTIYF. The CDR3 nucleotides are TGTGCCAGCAGCCAACGACAGGGCTCTGGAAACACCATATATTTT.